Shown below are 25 T cell receptor beta chains from a single sample sequenced in a study of T cell responses to AZD1222 COVID-19 vaccine. Libraries were prepared by immunoSEQ multiplex PCR; TCRdb keeps only in-frame clonotypes and omits some of them. In the table there are 45,000 or so clones, about 87% of which are singletons. The sequenced sample was peripheral blood, obtained 28 days after the second AZD1222 dose. The receptors derive from an adult who received the AZD1222 COVID-19 vaccine.

The chain links TRBV7-3 to TRBJ2-1; TRBD2 matches 7 bases. The germline gives CDR1 SGHTA, CDR2 FQGTGA. The CDR3 sequence is 14 residues long. V shed 1 base, J shed 5 bases, and the junction held 2 bases outside the gene matches. The CDR3 protein is CASSLMRGNNEQFF. Written as DNA, the CDR3 is TGTGCCAGCAGCTTAATGCGGGGGAACAATGAGCAGTTCTTC.

The chain employs TRBV11-2 and TRBJ1-6, with TRBD1 matching 11 bases. CDR3 length: 16 amino acids. CDR1 is SGHAT and CDR2 is FQNNGV in the germline V gene. V lost 4 bases and J lost 7; bases outside the gene matches: 6. DNA of the CDR3: TGTGCCAGCAGCTCCGGACAGGGGGCTCTAAATTCACCCCTCCACTTT. This encodes CASSSGQGALNSPLHF. The full variable domain, completed using reference TRBV11-2 and TRBJ1-6, is EAGVAQSPRYKIIEKRQSVAFWCNPISGHATLYWYQQILGQGPKLLIQFQNNGVVDDSQLPKDRFSAERLKGVDSTLKIQPAKLEDSAVYLCASSSGQGALNSPLHFGNGTRLTVT.

The chain carries TRBV6-5 and TRBJ2-7; TRBD2 might be the D (6 bases). Germline values: CDR1 MNHEY, CDR2 SVGAGI. V lost 8 bases, J lost 6 bases, and 20 bases lay in between. This CDR3 region has 14 residues. The CDR3 DNA sequence: TGTGCCAGCCAGCGGGTGGAGTCGGCGCTCGAGCAGTACTTC. It codes for CASQRVESALEQYF.

The chain recombines TRBV6-2 or TRBV6-3 with TRBJ1-1, with a possible D match to TRBD1 (5 bases). This CDR3 has 15 amino acids. With 5 bases removed from V and 1 base from J, the gap between germline ends came to 14 bases. The germline V gene encodes CDR1 MNHEY and CDR2 SVGEGT. Here the CDR3 DNA reads TGTGCCAGCAGTCAGCTAAGACAGCCGAACACTGAAGCTTTCTTT. It is translated as CASSQLRQPNTEAFF.

V usage is TRBV5-1 and J usage is TRBJ1-1; D remains ambiguous. This CDR3 is built from 13 residues. V was trimmed by 5 bases and J by 6 bases, leaving 14 bases between them. The germline V gene encodes CDR1 SGHRS and CDR2 YFSETQ. For the CDR3, the DNA is TGCGCCAGCAGGGACGGGAGAGGATCTGAAGCTTTCTTT. Translating gives CASRDGRGSEAFF.

This chain connects TRBV12-5 to TRBJ2-2, with D maybe TRBD1 (6 bases). The ends were cut back, 8 bases at V and 7 bases at J, with 17 bases in the middle. Per germline, CDR1 LGHNT and CDR2 FRNRAP. This CDR3 has 14 residues. The CDR3: CASSGQGRGGELFF. In nucleotides, the CDR3 is TGTGCTAGTAGCGGTCAGGGGCGAGGCGGGGAGCTGTTTTTT.

V gene TRBV2 combines with J gene TRBJ1-3; a weak D match, TRBD1 (6 bases). With 2 bases removed from V and 0 bases from J, the gap between germline ends came to 8 bases. From germline, CDR1 is SNHLY and CDR2 FYNNEI. CDR3 size: 15 residues. CDR3 sequence: CASSENRDSGNTIYF. The CDR3 DNA reads as TGTGCCAGCAGTGAAAACAGGGACTCTGGAAACACCATATATTTT.

V gene TRBV24-1 combines with J gene TRBJ2-1, with 7 bases fitting TRBD2. Unmatched junction bases numbered 1, after V lost 2 bases and J lost 10 bases. In germline, CDR1 is KGHDR, CDR2 SFDVKD. The CDR3 covers 12 residues. This CDR3 is CATSDWREEQFF. CDR3 sequence (DNA): TGTGCCACCAGTGATTGGCGGGAGGAGCAGTTCTTC.

The V call is TRBV20-1, the J call TRBJ1-2; D gene ambiguous. The CDR3 is 10 residues long. CDR1 DFQATT and CDR2 SNEGSKA come from the germline V gene (reference sequence). V was cut by 5 bases and J by 8 bases, with 9 bases left in between. The CDR3 DNA is TGCAGTGCTTTCTCTGGAGGCTACACCTTC. It translates to CSAFSGGYTF.

The chain recombines TRBV18 with TRBJ1-2; TRBD1 matches 11 bases. This CDR3 contains 17 residues. Germline V CDR1 and CDR2: KGHSH, LQKENI. J gave up 1 base and V 3 bases, and 7 bases lay outside the gene matches. The CDR3 region has the DNA TGTGCCAGCTCACCCTGGACAGGGGGCCAACATAACTATGGCTACACCTTC. It encodes CASSPWTGGQHNYGYTF.

The V call is TRBV5-1, the J call TRBJ2-6; D call uncertain. The CDR3 spans 14 residues. Looked up from germline, CDR1 is SGHRS and CDR2 is YFSETQ. V lost 3 bases to trimming and J lost 0 bases, with 4 bases between them. CDR3 DNA: TGCGCCAGCAGCTCCTCCTCTGGGGCCAACGTCCTGACTTTC. Protein: CASSSSSGANVLTF. The full variable domain, its missing parts supplied by reference TRBV5-1 and TRBJ2-6, is KAGVTQTPRYLIKTRGQQVTLSCSPISGHRSVSWYQQTPGQGLQFLFEYFSETQRNKGNFPGRFSGRQFSNSRSEMNVSTLELGDSALYLCASSSSSGANVLTFGAGSRLTVL.

The genes are TRBV19 and TRBJ2-3, with TRBD1 matching over 10 bases. CDR3 length: 19 residues. Germline values: CDR1 LNHDA, CDR2 SQIVND (reference sequence). V lost 0 bases, J lost 7 bases, and 16 bases stayed unmatched. CDR3 amino acids: CASSIERTGTGVPAHTQYF. The CDR3, as DNA: TGTGCCAGTAGTATAGAACGGACGGGGACAGGGGTTCCAGCTCATACGCAGTATTTT.

V is TRBV30 and J is TRBJ1-5; 7 bases align to TRBD1. CDR3 length equals 16 residues. With 0 bases clipped from V and 4 bases from J, the junction kept 9 bases outside the gene matches. The germline gives CDR1 GTSNPN, CDR2 SVGIG (reference sequence). The CDR3 here is CAWSVRKTGANQPQHF. As DNA, the CDR3 is TGTGCCTGGAGTGTACGAAAAACAGGGGCTAATCAGCCCCAGCATTTT.

The chain combines TRBV5-6 with TRBJ2-2; D gene ambiguous. CDR1 and CDR2 from the germline V gene are SGHDT and YYEEEE. The V end was cut by 2 bases, the J end by 5 bases, with 1 base between. The CDR3 contains 11 residues. In DNA, the CDR3 is TGTGCCAGCAGCTTTACCGGGGAGCTGTTTTTT. Protein product: CASSFTGELFF.

The J gene is TRBJ1-1, the V gene TRBV25-1, with 9 bases lining up with TRBD1. CDR1 is MGHDK, CDR2 SYGVNS, per germline. The CDR3 covers 14 residues. V dropped 6 bases and J dropped 4; count of bases not matched to a gene: 6. The CDR3 sequence: CASRRLGQGTEAFF. The CDR3 DNA reads TGTGCCAGCAGGAGGTTGGGACAGGGCACTGAAGCTTTCTTT. Combining the CDR3 with reference TRBV25-1 and TRBJ1-1 gives the whole variable domain EADIYQTPRYLVIGTGKKITLECSQTMGHDKMYWYQQDPGMELHLIHYSYGVNSTEKGDLSSESTVSRIRTEHFPLTLESARPSHTSQYLCASRRLGQGTEAFFGQGTRLTVV.

This CDR3 reads CASSPSSDTGELFF. The CDR3 DNA sequence: TGTGCCAGCAGCCCATCCAGCGACACCGGGGAGCTGTTTTTT. This chain connects TRBV28 to TRBJ2-2; D gene uncertain. The germline V gene has CDR1 MDHEN and CDR2 SYDVKM. V was trimmed by 6 bases and J by 3 bases, leaving 11 bases between them. CDR3 length: 14 amino acids.

The chain couples TRBV5-4 to TRBJ2-7; D tentatively fits TRBD1 or TRBD2 (5 bases each). This CDR3 is built from 16 residues. In germline, CDR1 is SGHNT, CDR2 YYREEE (reference sequence). Between the trimmed V and J ends, which lost 3 bases and 9 bases, there was a span of 25 bases. Written as DNA, the CDR3 is TGTGCCAGCAGCTCATACTCCGGGACCCTACCTATGGCGCAGTACTTC. This sequence encodes CASSSYSGTLPMAQYF.

The rearrangement links TRBV7-2 to TRBJ1-1; no definite D call. Germline CDR1 is SGHTA and CDR2 is FQGNSA. V was pared by 5 bases and J by 2 bases, with 3 bases between. The CDR3 runs 11 residues. The DNA for the CDR3 is TGTGCCAGCAGCCTTAACACTGAAGCTTTCTTT. Protein sequence: CASSLNTEAFF.

This chain connects TRBV5-5 to TRBJ2-5, with 11 bases lining up with TRBD2. Germline loops: CDR1 SGHKS, CDR2 YYEKEE (reference sequence). This CDR3 is 15 amino acids long. The junction had 4 bases not matched to a gene; V was cut back by 4 bases and J by 2 bases. CDR3 nucleotides: TGTGCCAGCAGCCAACTAGCGGGAGTTCAAGAGACCCAGTACTTC. As protein: CASSQLAGVQETQYF.

This chain joins TRBV5-3 and TRBJ2-4; TRBD2 matches 10 bases. TRBV5-3 is labeled an ORF, and its function is uncertain. With 4 bases clipped from V and 3 bases from J, the junction kept 10 bases outside the gene matches. The CDR3 is 17 residues long. CDR3 DNA sequence: TGTGCCAGAAGCATCACCACTAGCGGGGCGTACAAAAACATTCAGTACTTC. Translation gives CARSITTSGAYKNIQYF.

The chain recombines TRBV20-1 with TRBJ2-1; D is possibly TRBD1 or TRBD2 (5 bases each). The germline CDR1 and CDR2 sequences are DFQATT and SNEGSKA (reference sequence). Trimming cost V 3 bases and J 7 bases, with 16 bases left between them. This CDR3 is 14 amino acids long. CDR3 sequence: CSASRGAGPNEQFF. The DNA for the CDR3 is TGCAGTGCTAGTAGGGGAGCAGGCCCAAATGAGCAGTTCTTC.

This chain uses TRBV7-2 with TRBJ2-7; D gene uncertain. Between the trimmed V and J ends, which lost 2 bases and 3 bases, there was a span of 8 bases. The CDR3 contains 13 residues. Germline CDR1 reads SGHTA; CDR2 reads FQGNSA. The CDR3 region has the DNA TGTGCCAGCAGCTTACCGCCTAGCTACGAGCAGTACTTC. Its protein product is CASSLPPSYEQYF.

V is TRBV5-1 and J is TRBJ2-3; D ambiguous. Trimming took 0 bases from V and 5 from J, leaving 13 bases between them. Looked up from germline, CDR1 is SGHRS and CDR2 is YFSETQ. This CDR3 contains 15 residues. CDR3 region: CASSLVSGPGDTQYF. CDR3 nucleotide sequence: TGCGCCAGCAGCTTGGTCAGTGGGCCGGGAGATACGCAGTATTTT. Combining the CDR3 with reference TRBV5-1 and TRBJ2-3 gives the whole variable domain KAGVTQTPRYLIKTRGQQVTLSCSPISGHRSVSWYQQTPGQGLQFLFEYFSETQRNKGNFPGRFSGRQFSNSRSEMNVSTLELGDSALYLCASSLVSGPGDTQYFGPGTRLTVL.

The genes are TRBV5-6 and TRBJ2-1; 12 bases are a match to TRBD2. The J segment lost 7 bases and the V segment lost 8 bases, leaving 4 bases of the junction unmatched. CDR3 length: 13 amino acids. CDR1 is SGHDT, CDR2 YYEEEE, per germline. Written as DNA, the CDR3 is TGTGCCAGTCTAGCGGGAGGGGTAAATGAGCAGTTCTTC. Residues: CASLAGGVNEQFF. Together with reference TRBV5-6 and TRBJ2-1, the CDR3 gives the full variable domain: DAGVTQSPTHLIKTRGQQVTLRCSPKSGHDTVSWYQQALGQGPQFIFQYYEEEERQRGNFPDRFSGHQFPNYSSELNVNALLLGDSALYLCASLAGGVNEQFFGPGTRLTVL.

J is TRBJ1-1 and V is TRBV28; D gene ambiguous. Trimming shortened V by 8 bases and J by 7 bases, and 11 bases separated the two germline ends. Germline V gives CDR1 MDHEN, CDR2 SYDVKM. The CDR3 covers 11 residues. CDR3 region: CASAGPLEAFF. CDR3 nucleotides: TGTGCCAGCGCGGGTCCACTTGAAGCTTTCTTT.